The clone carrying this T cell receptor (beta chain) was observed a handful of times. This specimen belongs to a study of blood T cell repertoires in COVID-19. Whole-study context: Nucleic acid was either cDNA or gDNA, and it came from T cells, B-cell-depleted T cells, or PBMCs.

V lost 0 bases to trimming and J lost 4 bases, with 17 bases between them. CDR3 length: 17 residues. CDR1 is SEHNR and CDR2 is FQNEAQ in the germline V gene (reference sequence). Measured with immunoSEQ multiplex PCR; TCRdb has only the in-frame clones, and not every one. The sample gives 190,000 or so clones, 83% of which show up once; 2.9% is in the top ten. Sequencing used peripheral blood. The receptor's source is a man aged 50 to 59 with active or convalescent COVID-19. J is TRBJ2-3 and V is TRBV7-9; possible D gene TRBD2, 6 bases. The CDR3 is CASSLAGDSRGADTQYF. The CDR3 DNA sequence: TGTGCCAGCAGCTTAGCTGGGGACTCCCGAGGGGCAGATACGCAGTATTTT.